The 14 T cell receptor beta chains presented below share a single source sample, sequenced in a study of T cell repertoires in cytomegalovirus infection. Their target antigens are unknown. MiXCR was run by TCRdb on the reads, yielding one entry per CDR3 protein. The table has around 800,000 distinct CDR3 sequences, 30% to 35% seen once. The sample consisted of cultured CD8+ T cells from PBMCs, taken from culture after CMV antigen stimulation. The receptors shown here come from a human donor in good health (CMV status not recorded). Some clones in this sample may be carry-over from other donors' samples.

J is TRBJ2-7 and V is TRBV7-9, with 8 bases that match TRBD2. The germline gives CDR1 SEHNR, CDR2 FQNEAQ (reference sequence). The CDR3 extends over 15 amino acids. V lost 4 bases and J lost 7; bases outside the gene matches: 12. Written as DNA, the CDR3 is TGTGCCAGCAGCTCCCAACTAGCGGAATTGAAGGAGCAGTACTTC. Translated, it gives CASSSQLAELKEQYF.

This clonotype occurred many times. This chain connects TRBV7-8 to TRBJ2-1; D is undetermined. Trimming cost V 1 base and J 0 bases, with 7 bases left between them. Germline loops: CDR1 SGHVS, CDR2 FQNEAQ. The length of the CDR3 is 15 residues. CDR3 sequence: CASSLGGNSYNEQFF. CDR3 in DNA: TGTGCCAGCAGCTTAGGGGGTAACTCCTACAATGAGCAGTTCTTC.

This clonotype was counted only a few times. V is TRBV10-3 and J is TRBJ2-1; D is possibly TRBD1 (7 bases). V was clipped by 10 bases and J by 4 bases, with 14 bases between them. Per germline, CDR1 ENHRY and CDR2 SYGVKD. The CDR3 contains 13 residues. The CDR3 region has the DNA TGTGCCACGGCAGGGGGGCTGTACAATGAGCAGTTCTTC. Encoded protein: CATAGGLYNEQFF.

The DNA of the CDR3 is TGCGCCAGCCAGCCCTTTGGGGGGGGCAGAGCCGATACGCAGTATTTT. Encoded protein: CASQPFGGGRADTQYF. V gene TRBV4-1 combines with J gene TRBJ2-3; possible D gene TRBD2, 7 bases. With 8 bases removed from V and 6 bases from J, the gap between germline ends came to 24 bases. Germline V gives CDR1 MGHRA, CDR2 YSYEKL. The CDR3 runs to 16 residues.

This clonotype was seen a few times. The CDR3 reads CASSLRGAGRYEQFF. The CDR3 coding sequence is TGTGCCAGCAGTTTAAGAGGGGCAGGGAGGTATGAGCAGTTCTTC. This chain uses TRBV27 with TRBJ2-1; D might be TRBD2 (6 bases). This CDR3 has 15 residues. Trimming left V 2 bases short and J 8 bases short, with 16 bases between. Per the germline V gene, CDR1 is MNHEY and CDR2 is SMNVEV (reference sequence).

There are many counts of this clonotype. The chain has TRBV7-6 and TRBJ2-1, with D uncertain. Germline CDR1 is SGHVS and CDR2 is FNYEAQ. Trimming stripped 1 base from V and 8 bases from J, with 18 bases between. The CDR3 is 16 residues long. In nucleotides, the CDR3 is TGTGCCAGCAGCTTAGTAGCTGAAAACCTTATGGATGAGCAGTTCTTC. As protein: CASSLVAENLMDEQFF.

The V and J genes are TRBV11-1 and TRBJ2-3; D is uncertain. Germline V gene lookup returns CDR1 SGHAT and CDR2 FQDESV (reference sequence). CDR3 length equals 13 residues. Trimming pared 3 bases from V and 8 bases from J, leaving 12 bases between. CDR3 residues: CASSLKKVGTQYF. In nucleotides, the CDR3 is TGTGCCAGCAGCTTGAAGAAAGTTGGTACGCAGTATTTT.

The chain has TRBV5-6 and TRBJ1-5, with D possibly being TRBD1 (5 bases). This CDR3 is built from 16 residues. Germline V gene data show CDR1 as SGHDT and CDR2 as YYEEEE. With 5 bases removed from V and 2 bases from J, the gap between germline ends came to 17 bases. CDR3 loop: CASSSWSREGNQPQHF. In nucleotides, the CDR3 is TGTGCCAGCAGTTCTTGGAGCAGGGAGGGCAATCAGCCCCAGCATTTT. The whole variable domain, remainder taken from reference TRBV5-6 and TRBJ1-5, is DAGVTQSPTHLIKTRGQQVTLRCSPKSGHDTVSWYQQALGQGPQFIFQYYEEEERQRGNFPDRFSGHQFPNYSSELNVNALLLGDSALYLCASSSWSREGNQPQHFGDGTRLSIL.

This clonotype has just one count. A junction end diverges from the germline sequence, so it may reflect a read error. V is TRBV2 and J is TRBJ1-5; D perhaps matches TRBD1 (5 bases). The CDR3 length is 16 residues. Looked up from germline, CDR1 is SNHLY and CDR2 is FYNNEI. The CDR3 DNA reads TGTGCCAACAGTGATGGACAATTGGGCGTCAATCAGCCCCAGCATTTT. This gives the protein CANSDGQLGVNQPQHF.

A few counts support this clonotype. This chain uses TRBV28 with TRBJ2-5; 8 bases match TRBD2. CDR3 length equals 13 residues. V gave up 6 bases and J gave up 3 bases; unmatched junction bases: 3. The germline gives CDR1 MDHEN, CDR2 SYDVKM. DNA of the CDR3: TGTGCCAGCAGAATTAGCGGGGAAGAGACCCAGTACTTC. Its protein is CASRISGEETQYF.

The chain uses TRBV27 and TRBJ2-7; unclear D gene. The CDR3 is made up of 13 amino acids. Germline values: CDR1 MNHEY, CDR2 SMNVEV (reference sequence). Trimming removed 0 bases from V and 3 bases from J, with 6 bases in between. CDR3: CASSLSRIYEQYF. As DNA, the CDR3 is TGTGCCAGCAGTTTATCGAGGATCTACGAGCAGTACTTC.

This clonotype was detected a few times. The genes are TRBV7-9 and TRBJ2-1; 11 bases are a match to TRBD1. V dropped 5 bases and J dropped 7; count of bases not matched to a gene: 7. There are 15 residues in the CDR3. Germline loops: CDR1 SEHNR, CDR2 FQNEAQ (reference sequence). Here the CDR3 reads CASSRTGGRRNEQFF. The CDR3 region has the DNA TGTGCCAGCAGCCGGACAGGGGGCAGAAGGAATGAGCAGTTCTTC.

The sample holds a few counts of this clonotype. CDR3: CASSPRGAAPLYNEQFF. The CDR3 bases are TGTGCCAGCAGTCCACGGGGAGCGGCCCCCCTCTACAATGAGCAGTTCTTC. The rearrangement uses TRBV6-1 and TRBJ2-1, with D perhaps TRBD2 (5 bases). Deletions cut 5 bases from V and 3 bases from J, with 20 bases between. Germline V gene sequence: CDR1 MNHNS, CDR2 SASEGT. The CDR3 has 17 amino acids.

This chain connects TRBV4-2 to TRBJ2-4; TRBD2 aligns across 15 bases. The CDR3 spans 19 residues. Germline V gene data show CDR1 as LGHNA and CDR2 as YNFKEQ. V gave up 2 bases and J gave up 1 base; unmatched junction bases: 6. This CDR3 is CASSQHGLAGGHAKNIQYF. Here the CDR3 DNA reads TGTGCCAGCAGCCAACATGGACTAGCGGGGGGGCATGCCAAAAACATTCAGTACTTC.